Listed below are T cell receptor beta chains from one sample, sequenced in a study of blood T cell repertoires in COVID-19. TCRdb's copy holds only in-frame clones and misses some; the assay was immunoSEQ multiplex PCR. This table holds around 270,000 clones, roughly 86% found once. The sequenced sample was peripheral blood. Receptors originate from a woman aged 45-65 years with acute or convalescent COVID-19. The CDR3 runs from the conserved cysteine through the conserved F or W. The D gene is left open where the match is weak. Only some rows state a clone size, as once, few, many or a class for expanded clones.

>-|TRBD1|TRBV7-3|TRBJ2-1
CASSLLPSRQGRYNEQFF
TGTGCCAGCAGCTTATTGCCCTCCAGACAGGGTCGGTACAATGAGCAGTTCTTC
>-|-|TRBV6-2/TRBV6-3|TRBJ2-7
CASSEFNPYEQYF
TGTGCCAGCAGTGAGTTCAACCCTTACGAGCAGTACTTC
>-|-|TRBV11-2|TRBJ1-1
CASSLTGLNTEAFF
TGTGCCAGCAGCTTAACAGGGCTGAACACTGAAGCTTTCTTT
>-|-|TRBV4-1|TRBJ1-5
CASSQGQGSRSGQPQHF
TGCGCCAGCAGCCAAGGGCAGGGGTCCCGCTCGGGCCAGCCCCAGCATTTT
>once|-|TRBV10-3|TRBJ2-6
CAIKRSSGANVLTF
TGTGCCATCAAACGGAGCTCTGGGGCCAACGTCCTGACTTTC
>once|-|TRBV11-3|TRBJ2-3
CASSPGGDTQYF
TGTGCCAGCAGCCCCGGAGGAGATACGCAGTATTTT
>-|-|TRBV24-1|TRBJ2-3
CATSDLRGTDTQYF
TGTGCCACCAGTGATTTGCGGGGCACAGATACGCAGTATTTT
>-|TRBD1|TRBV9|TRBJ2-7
CASSVDAGTGDLAQYF
TGTGCCAGCAGCGTAGATGCGGGGACAGGGGATTTAGCCCAGTACTTC
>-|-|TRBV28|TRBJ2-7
CASTTMGQGYF
TGTGCCAGCACCACGATGGGACAAGGGTACTTC
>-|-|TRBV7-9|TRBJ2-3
CASSLSSTDTQYF
TGTGCCAGCAGCTTATCTAGCACAGATACGCAGTATTTT
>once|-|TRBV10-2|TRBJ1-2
CASSETQVPNYGYTF
TGCGCCAGCAGTGAGACACAGGTCCCTAACTATGGCTACACCTTC
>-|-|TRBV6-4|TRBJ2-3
CASSDGQGIDTQYF
TGTGCCAGCAGTGACGGGCAGGGGATAGATACGCAGTATTTT
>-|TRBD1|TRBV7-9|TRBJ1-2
CASSISGQAYGYTF
TGTGCCAGCAGCATATCGGGACAGGCATATGGCTACACCTTC
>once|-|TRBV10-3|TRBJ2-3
CAISAGLSSDTQYF
TGTGCCATCAGCGCCGGACTATCCTCAGATACGCAGTATTTT
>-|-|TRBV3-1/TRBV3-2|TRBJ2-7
CASSGTDSSYEQYF
TGTGCCAGCAGCGGGACTGATAGCTCCTACGAGCAGTACTTC
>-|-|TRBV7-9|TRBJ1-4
CASSLGSGAQLFF
TGTGCCAGCAGCTTAGGGAGCGGGGCCCAACTGTTTTTT
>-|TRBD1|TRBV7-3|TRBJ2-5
CASSLGTGGTETQYF
TGTGCCAGCAGCTTAGGGACAGGGGGTACAGAGACCCAGTACTTC
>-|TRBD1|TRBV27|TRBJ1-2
CASSTGGRGYTF
TGTGCCAGCAGCACAGGGGGGAGAGGCTACACCTTC
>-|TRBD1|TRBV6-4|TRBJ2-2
CASSEGTGHTGELFF
TGTGCCAGCAGTGAAGGGACAGGGCACACCGGGGAGCTGTTTTTT
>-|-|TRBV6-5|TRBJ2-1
CASSFPDSTYNEQFF
TGTGCCAGCAGTTTTCCGGACAGTACCTACAATGAGCAGTTCTTC
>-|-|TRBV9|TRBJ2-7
CASSPLGSSYEQYF
TGTGCCAGCAGCCCACTAGGATCCTCCTACGAGCAGTACTTC
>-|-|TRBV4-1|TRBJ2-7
CASSQPYLNEQYF
TGCGCCAGCAGCCAACCCTATCTCAACGAGCAGTACTTC
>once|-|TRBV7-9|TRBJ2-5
CASSPTWGREGQETQYF
TGTGCCAGCAGCCCAACTTGGGGCAGGGAAGGCCAAGAGACCCAGTACTTC
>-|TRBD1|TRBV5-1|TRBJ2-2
CASSLTGANTGELFF
TGCGCCAGCAGCCTGACAGGGGCGAACACCGGGGAGCTGTTTTTT
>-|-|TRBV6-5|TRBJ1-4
CASSQKGGTNEKLFF
TGTGCCAGCAGTCAGAAGGGAGGAACTAATGAAAAACTGTTTTTT
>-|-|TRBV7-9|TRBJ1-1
CASSFDSTTEAFF
TGTGCCAGCAGCTTCGATTCAACAACTGAAGCTTTCTTT
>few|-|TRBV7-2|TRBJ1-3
CASSEREEGNTIYF
TGTGCCAGCAGCGAACGGGAGGAGGGAAACACCATATATTTT
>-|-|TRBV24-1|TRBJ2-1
CATSDLDTGSLDNEQFF
TGTGCCACCAGTGATTTGGACACAGGGAGCTTGGACAATGAGCAGTTCTTC
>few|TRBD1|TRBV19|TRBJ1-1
CASSLQGADTEAFF
TGTGCCAGTAGCCTACAGGGGGCTGACACTGAAGCTTTCTTT
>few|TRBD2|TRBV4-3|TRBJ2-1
CASSQGGLADSYNEQFF
TGCGCCAGCAGCCAAGGGGGACTAGCGGACTCCTACAATGAGCAGTTCTTC
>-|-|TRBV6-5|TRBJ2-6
CASRASSGANVLTF
TGTGCCAGCAGGGCAAGCTCTGGGGCCAACGTCCTGACTTTC
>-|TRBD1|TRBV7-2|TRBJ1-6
CASSADRGLAPLHF
TGTGCCAGCAGCGCAGACAGGGGTCTTGCACCCCTCCACTTT
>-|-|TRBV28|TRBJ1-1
CASSLWTVYMNTEAFF
TGTGCCAGCAGTTTATGGACAGTATACATGAACACTGAAGCTTTCTTT
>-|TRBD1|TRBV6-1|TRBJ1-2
CASSEADRVGYGYTF
TGTGCCAGCAGTGAAGCCGACAGGGTGGGGTATGGCTACACCTTC
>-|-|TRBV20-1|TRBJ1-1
CSASSEDTEAFF
TGCAGTGCTAGTAGTGAGGACACTGAAGCTTTCTTT
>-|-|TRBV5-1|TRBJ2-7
CASSLALAAYEQYF
TGCGCCAGCAGCTTGGCACTAGCTGCCTACGAGCAGTACTTC
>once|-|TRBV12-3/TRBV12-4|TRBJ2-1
CASSSRRGAEQFF
TGTGCCAGCAGTTCCCGACGGGGGGCTGAGCAGTTCTTC
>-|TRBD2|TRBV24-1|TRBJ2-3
CATSSGRPTDTQYF
TGTGCCACCAGTAGCGGGAGACCCACAGATACGCAGTATTTT
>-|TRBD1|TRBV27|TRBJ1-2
CASSLLTGARYGYTF
TGTGCCAGCAGTTTACTGACAGGGGCACGCTATGGCTACACCTTC
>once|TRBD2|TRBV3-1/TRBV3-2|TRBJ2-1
CASSQAGGLSNEQFF
TGTGCCAGCAGCCAAGCGGGAGGGTTGAGTAATGAGCAGTTCTTC
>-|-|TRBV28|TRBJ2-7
CASSLGQGLLSYEQYF
TGTGCCAGCAGTCTAGGGCAAGGACTTCTCTCGTACGAGCAGTACTTC